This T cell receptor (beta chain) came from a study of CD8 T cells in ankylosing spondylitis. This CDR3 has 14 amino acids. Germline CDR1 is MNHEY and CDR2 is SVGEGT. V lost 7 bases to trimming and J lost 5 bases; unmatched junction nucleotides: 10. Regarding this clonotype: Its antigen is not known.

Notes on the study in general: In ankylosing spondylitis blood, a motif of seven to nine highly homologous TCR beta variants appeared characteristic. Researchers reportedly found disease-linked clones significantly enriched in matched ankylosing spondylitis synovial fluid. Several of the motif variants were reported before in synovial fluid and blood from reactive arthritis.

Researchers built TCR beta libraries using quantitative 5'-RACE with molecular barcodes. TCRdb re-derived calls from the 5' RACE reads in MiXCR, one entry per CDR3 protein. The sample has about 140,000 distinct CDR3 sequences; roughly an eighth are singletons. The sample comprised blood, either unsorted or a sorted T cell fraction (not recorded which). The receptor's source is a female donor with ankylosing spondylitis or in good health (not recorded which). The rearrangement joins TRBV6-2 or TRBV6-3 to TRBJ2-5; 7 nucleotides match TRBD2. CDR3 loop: CASKELAMIETQYF. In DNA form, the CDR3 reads TGTGCCAGCAAGGAACTAGCGATGATTGAGACCCAGTACTTC.